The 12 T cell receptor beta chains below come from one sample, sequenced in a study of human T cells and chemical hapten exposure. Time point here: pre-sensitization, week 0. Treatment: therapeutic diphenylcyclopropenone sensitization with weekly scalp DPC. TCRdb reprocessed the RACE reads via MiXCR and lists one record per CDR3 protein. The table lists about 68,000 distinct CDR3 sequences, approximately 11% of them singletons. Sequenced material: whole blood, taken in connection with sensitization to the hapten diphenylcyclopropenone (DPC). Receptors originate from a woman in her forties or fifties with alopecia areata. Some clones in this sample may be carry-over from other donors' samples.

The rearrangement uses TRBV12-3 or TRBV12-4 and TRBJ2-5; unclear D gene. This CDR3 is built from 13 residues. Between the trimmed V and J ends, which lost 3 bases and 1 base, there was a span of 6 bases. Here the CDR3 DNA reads TGTGCCAGCAGTTTGCAGGTCCAAGAGACCCAGTACTTC. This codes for CASSLQVQETQYF.

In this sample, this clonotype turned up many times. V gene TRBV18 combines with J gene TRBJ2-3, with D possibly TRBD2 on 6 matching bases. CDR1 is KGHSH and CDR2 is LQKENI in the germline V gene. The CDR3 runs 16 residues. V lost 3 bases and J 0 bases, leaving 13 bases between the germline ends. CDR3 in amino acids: CASSPPRGWSTDTQYF. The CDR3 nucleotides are TGTGCCAGCTCACCCCCGCGGGGCTGGAGCACAGATACGCAGTATTTT.

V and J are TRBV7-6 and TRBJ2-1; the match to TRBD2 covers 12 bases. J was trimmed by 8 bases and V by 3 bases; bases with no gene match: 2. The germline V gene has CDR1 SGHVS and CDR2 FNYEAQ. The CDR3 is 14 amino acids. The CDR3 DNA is TGTGCCAGCAGCTTTGGACTAGCGGGGCATGAGCAGTTCTTC. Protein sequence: CASSFGLAGHEQFF.

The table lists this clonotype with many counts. The CDR3 nucleotides read TGTGCCAGCAGCCCCGGGGGTCAGCCCCAGCATTTT. Translating it yields CASSPGGQPQHF. The chain couples TRBV7-9 to TRBJ1-5, with a tentative D call TRBD1 (5 bases). Germline lookup yields CDR1 SEHNR and CDR2 FQNEAQ (reference sequence). The CDR3 has 12 residues. Between the trimmed V and J ends, which lost 5 bases and 6 bases, there was a span of 8 bases.

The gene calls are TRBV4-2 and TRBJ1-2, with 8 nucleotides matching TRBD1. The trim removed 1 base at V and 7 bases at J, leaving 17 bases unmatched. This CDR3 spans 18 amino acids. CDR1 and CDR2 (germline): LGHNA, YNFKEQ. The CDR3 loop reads CASSQVSTTSGGFSGYTF. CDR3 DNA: TGTGCCAGCAGCCAAGTTTCCACGACCTCAGGGGGCTTTAGTGGCTACACCTTC.

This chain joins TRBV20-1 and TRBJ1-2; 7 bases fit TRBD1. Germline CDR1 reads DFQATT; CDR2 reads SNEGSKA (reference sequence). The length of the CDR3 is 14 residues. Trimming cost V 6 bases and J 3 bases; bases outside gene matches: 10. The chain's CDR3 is CSAIDRESYYGYTF. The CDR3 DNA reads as TGCAGTGCCATAGACAGGGAGAGTTACTATGGCTACACCTTC.

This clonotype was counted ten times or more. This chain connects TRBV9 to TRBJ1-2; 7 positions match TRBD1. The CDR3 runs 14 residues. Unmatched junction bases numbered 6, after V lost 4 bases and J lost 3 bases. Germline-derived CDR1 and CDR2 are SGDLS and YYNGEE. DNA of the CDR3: TGTGCCAGCAGCCCGTACAGGGGCGACTATGGCTACACCTTC. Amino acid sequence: CASSPYRGDYGYTF.

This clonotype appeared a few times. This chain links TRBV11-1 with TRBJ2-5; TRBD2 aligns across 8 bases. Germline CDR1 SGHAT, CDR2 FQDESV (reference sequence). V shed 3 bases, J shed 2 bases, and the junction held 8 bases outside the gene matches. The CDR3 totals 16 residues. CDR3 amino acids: CASSFFRGGTQETQYF. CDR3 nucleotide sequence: TGTGCCAGCAGCTTCTTCCGCGGGGGGACGCAAGAGACCCAGTACTTC. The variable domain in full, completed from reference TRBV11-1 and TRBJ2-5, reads EAEVAQSPRYKITEKSQAVAFWCDPISGHATLYWYRQILGQGPELLVQFQDESVVDDSQLPKDRFSAERLKGVDSTLKIQPAELGDSAMYLCASSFFRGGTQETQYFGPGTRLLVL.

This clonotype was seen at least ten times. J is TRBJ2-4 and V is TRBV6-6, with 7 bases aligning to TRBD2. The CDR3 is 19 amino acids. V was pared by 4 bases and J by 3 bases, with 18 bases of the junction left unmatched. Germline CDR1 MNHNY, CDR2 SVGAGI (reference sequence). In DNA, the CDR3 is TGTGCCAGCAGTTCACCCTACGATTTTGGCGGGAGAGGCAAAAACATTCAGTACTTC. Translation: CASSSPYDFGGRGKNIQYF.

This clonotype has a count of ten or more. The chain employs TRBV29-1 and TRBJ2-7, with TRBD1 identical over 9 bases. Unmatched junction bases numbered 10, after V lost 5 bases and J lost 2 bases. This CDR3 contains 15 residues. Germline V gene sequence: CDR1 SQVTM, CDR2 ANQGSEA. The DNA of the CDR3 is TGCAGCGTTCTTAAACTCCGGGACAGGGCCTACGAGCAGTACTTC. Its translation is CSVLKLRDRAYEQYF.

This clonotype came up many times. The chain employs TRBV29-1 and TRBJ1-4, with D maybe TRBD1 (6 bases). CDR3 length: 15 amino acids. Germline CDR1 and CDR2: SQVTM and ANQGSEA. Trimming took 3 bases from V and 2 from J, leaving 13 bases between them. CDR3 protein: CSVDVGGITNEKLFF. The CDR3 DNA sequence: TGCAGCGTTGATGTAGGGGGTATCACTAATGAAAAACTGTTTTTT.

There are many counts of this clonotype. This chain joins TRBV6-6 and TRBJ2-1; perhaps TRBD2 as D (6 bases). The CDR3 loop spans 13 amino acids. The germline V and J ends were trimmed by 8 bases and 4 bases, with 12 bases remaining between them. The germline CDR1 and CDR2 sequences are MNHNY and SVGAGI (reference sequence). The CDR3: CASHRDLYNEQFF. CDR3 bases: TGTGCCAGCCACCGGGACTTATACAATGAGCAGTTCTTC.